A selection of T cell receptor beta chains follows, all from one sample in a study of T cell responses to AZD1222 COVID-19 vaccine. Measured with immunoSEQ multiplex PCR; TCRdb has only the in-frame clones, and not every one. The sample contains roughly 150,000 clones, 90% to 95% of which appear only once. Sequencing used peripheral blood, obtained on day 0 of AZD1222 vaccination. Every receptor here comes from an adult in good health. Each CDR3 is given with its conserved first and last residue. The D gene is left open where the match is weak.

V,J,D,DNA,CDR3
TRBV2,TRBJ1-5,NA,TGTGCCAGCAGTGAACAGTCCATCAATCAGCCCCAGCATTTT,CASSEQSINQPQHF
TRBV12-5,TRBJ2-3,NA,TGTGCTAGTGGTTTGGGACGGCCCACAGATACGCAGTATTTT,CASGLGRPTDTQYF
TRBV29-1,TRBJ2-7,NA,TGCAGCGTTGGTCAGCGGACCTACGAGCAGTACTTC,CSVGQRTYEQYF
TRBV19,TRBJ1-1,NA,TGTGCCAGTAGTACCACAGGGACGAACACTGAAGCTTTCTTT,CASSTTGTNTEAFF
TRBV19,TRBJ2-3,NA,TGTGCCAGTAGTATGGCTGCGGGATGGGCAGATACGCAGTATTTT,CASSMAAGWADTQYF
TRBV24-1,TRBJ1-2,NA,TGTGCCACCAGACAGGATCTTAACTATGGCTACACCTTC,CATRQDLNYGYTF
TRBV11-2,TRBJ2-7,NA,TGTGCCAGCAGCTTAGCTGTAGCTTACGAGCAGTACTTC,CASSLAVAYEQYF
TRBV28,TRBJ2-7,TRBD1,TGTGCCAGCAGTTCAATACAGGGGCGAGGATACGAGCAGTACTTC,CASSSIQGRGYEQYF
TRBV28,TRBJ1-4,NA,TGTGCCAGCAGTTTAAATTGGCAGGGCGAGATCGTCGAAGAAAAACTGTTTTTT,CASSLNWQGEIVEEKLFF
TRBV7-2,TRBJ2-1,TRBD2,TGTGCCAGCAGCCCCCGGGACTATAACAATGAGCAGTTCTTC,CASSPRDYNNEQFF